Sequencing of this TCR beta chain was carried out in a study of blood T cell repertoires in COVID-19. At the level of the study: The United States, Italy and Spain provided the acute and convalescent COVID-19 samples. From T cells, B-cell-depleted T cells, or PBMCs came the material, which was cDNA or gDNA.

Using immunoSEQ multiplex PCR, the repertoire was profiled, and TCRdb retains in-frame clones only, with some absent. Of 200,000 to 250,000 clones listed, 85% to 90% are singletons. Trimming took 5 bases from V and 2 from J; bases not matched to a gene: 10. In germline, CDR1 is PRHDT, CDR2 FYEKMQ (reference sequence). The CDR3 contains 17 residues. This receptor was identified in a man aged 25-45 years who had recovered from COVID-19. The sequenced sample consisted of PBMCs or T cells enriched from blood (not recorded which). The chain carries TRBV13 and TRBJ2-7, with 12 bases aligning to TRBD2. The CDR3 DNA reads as TGTGCCAGCAGCGCCGACACTACTAGCGGGGGGACCTACGAGCAGTACTTC. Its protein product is CASSADTTSGGTYEQYF.